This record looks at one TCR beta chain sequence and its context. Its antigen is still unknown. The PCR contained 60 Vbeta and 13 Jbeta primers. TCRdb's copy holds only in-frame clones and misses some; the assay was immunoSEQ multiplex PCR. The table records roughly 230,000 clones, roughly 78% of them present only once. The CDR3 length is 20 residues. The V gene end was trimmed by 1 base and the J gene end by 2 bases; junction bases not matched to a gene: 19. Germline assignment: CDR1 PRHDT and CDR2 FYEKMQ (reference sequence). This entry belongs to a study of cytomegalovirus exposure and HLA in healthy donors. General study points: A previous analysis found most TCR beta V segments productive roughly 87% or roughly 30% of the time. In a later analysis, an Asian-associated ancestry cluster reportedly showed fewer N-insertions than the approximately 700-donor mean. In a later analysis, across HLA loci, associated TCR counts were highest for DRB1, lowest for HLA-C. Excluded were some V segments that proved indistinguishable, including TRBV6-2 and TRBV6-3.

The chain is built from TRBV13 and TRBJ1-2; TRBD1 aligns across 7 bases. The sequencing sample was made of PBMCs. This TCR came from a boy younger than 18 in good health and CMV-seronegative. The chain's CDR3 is CASSLVVGGTPTGRNYGYTF. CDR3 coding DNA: TGTGCCAGCAGCTTAGTGGTAGGCGGTACTCCGACAGGGAGGAACTATGGCTACACCTTC.